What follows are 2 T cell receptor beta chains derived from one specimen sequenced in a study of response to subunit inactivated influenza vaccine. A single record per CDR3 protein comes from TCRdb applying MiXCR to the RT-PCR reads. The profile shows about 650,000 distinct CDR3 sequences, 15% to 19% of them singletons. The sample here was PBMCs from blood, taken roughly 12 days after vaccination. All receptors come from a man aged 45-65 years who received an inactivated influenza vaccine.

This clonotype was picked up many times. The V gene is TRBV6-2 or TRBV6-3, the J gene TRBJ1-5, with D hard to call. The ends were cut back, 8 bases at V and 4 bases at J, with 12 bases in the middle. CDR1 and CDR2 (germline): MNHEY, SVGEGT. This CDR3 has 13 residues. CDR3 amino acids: CASGRATNQPQHF. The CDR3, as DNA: TGTGCCAGCGGCCGGGCAACTAATCAGCCCCAGCATTTT.

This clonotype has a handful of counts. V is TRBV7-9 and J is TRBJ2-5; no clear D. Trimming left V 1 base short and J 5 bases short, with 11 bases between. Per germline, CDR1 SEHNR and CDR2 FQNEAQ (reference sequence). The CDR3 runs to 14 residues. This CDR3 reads CASSLETLVETQYF. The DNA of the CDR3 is TGTGCCAGCAGCTTAGAGACTTTGGTGGAGACCCAGTACTTC.